This T cell receptor beta chain emerged from a study of early T cells in non-severe SARS-CoV-2 infection. Study as a whole: Unsorted whole-blood RNA was sequenced in bulk, leaving chains unpaired. Findings of the study overall: Database matching using VDJdb favored anti-spike CD8 responses, with private and CD4 specificities left missing.

Individually, cDNA molecules had unique molecular identifiers attached to them. TCRdb re-called the 5' RACE reads through MiXCR, storing one row per CDR3 protein. The sample lists 60,000 to 90,000 distinct CDR3 sequences, roughly 16% seen once, with about 2.6% in the top ten. Worth noting for this clonotype: Its specificity is unknown.

The ends were cut back, 5 bases at V and 1 base at J, with 14 bases in the middle. Germline loops: CDR1 KGHDR, CDR2 SFDVKD. This CDR3 spans 16 amino acids. The sequenced sample was whole blood. The TCR comes from an adult who was a healthcare worker with PCR-confirmed SARS-CoV-2 infection or an uninfected control (not recorded which). The chain combines TRBV24-1 with TRBJ2-1, with D possibly being TRBD2 (6 bases). The DNA of the CDR3 is TGTGCCACCAGTGCCTCCCGGGGGTGGTCCTACAATGAGCAGTTCTTC. Residues: CATSASRGWSYNEQFF.